These T cell receptor beta chains were read from a single sample in a study of blood T cell repertoires in COVID-19. This table comes from immunoSEQ multiplex PCR, and its TCRdb copy is limited to in-frame clones, with some not included. The data hold roughly 170,000 clones, with approximately 81% observed a single time. Sequenced sample: PBMCs or T cells enriched from blood (not recorded which). Receptor source: a man aged 55-75 years who had recovered from COVID-19. CDR3s include the opening cysteine and the closing phenylalanine or tryptophan. A D gene is named only where the DNA matches it firmly. Clone size is not always given. Where it is, it says once, few, many or a class for expanded clones.

- - TRBJ1-3 TRBV7-6 TGTGCCAGCAGCTTGGGTGTGGGCTTCTCTGGAAACACCATATATTTT CASSLGVGFSGNTIYF
TRBD1 - TRBJ2-7 TRBV11-2 TGTGCCAGCAGCTTTTCAGCCGCACCGGGACAGAGCTCCTACGAGCAGTACTTC CASSFSAAPGQSSYEQYF
- few TRBJ1-1 TRBV6-5 TGTGCCAGCAGGGACATAAACATGAACACTGAAGCTTTCTTT CASRDINMNTEAFF
TRBD2 - TRBJ2-3 TRBV27 TGTGCCAGCAGTTCCCCGAATCGCCCTCTCCGGGGGGGCAGGAGCACAGATACGCAGTATTTT CASSSPNRPLRGGRSTDTQYF
- - TRBJ1-6 TRBV14 TGTGCCAGCAGCCAAGTAGGGGGGGCGGTTAATTCACCCCTCCACTTT CASSQVGGAVNSPLHF
- - TRBJ2-7 TRBV12-5 TGTGCTAGTGGTCCCAGGGGGGACGAGCAGTACTTC CASGPRGDEQYF
TRBD1 - TRBJ2-5 TRBV11-2 TGTGCCAGCAGATTAATAGGAGACAGGGGGCGTGAGACCCAGTACTTC CASRLIGDRGRETQYF
- - TRBJ1-6 TRBV7-2 TGTGCCAGCACCCCGGAGGGGACCAGGTCACCCCTCCACTTT CASTPEGTRSPLHF
- - TRBJ2-1 TRBV9 TGTGCCAGCAGCGTAGATCCCGGCTACAATGAGCAGTTCTTC CASSVDPGYNEQFF
TRBD1 - TRBJ1-6 TRBV19 TGTGCCAGTAGTATTTACCCACAGGGGAGCTCCTATAATTCACCCCTCCACTTT CASSIYPQGSSYNSPLHF
- - TRBJ2-1 TRBV28 TGTGCCAGCTGGTTTGGCGGGGGCCGAAATGAGCAGTTCTTC CASWFGGGRNEQFF
TRBD2 - TRBJ2-3 TRBV2 TGTGCCAGCACGGCTAGCGGAACAGATACGCAGTATTTT CASTASGTDTQYF
- - TRBJ2-1 TRBV12-5 TGTGCTAGTGGTTTGGGCGGAAACAATGAGCAGTTCTTC CASGLGGNNEQFF
TRBD2 - TRBJ2-5 TRBV2 TGTGCCAGCAGCCAGCGGGAGGGGGAGACCCAGTACTTC CASSQREGETQYF
- - TRBJ1-2 TRBV2 TGTGCCAGCAGACCGACCGGGGGGGGGCGATATGGCTACACCTTC CASRPTGGGRYGYTF
TRBD2 - TRBJ2-7 TRBV3-1/TRBV3-2 TGTGCCAGCAGCCAAGCCGGGACTAGCGGATACGAGCAGTACTTC CASSQAGTSGYEQYF
- few TRBJ2-7 TRBV7-2 TGTGCCAGCAGTCTTAGTATGACCTACGAGCAGTACTTC CASSLSMTYEQYF
- - TRBJ1-4 TRBV6-9 TGTGCCGCCCCAACTGAGGGGGATGAAAAACTGTTTTTT CAAPTEGDEKLFF
- once TRBJ1-2 TRBV6-5 TGTGCCAGCAGTTTAGAGGTCTATGGCTACACCTTC CASSLEVYGYTF
- - TRBJ2-7 TRBV5-1 TGCGCCAGCAGCCCCGGAGGGGTGGCGGATCGCGAGCAGTACTTC CASSPGGVADREQYF
TRBD2 - TRBJ2-5 TRBV15 TGTGCCACCAGCAGCGGTGGTAGCGGGAGTGAGACCCAGTACTTC CATSSGGSGSETQYF
- - TRBJ2-7 TRBV7-2 TGTGCCAGCAGCCGGTTCGGGACATTTGGCGGGGGATACGAGCAGTACTTC CASSRFGTFGGGYEQYF
- once TRBJ1-1 TRBV3-1/TRBV3-2 TGTGCCAGCAGCCGGGCCTATGGGACTGAAGCTTTCTTT CASSRAYGTEAFF
TRBD2 - TRBJ2-1 TRBV7-3 TGTGCCAGCAGCTTAACTGCGCGGGGGGGCTCCAATGAGCAGTTCTTC CASSLTARGGSNEQFF
TRBD1 - TRBJ2-3 TRBV5-8 TGTGCCAGCAGCTCCTGGATAGGGGGCGCGGGCACAGATACGCAGTATTTT CASSSWIGGAGTDTQYF
TRBD1 - TRBJ1-2 TRBV7-9 TGTGCCAGCAGCCCCCCAGACAGGGATGGCTACACCTTC CASSPPDRDGYTF
- - TRBJ1-3 TRBV28 TGTGCCAGCAGTTCGATCGACATTTCTGGAAACACCATATATTTT CASSSIDISGNTIYF
TRBD2 - TRBJ2-1 TRBV3-1/TRBV3-2 TGTGCCAGCCGACGAGGGACTAGCCCCAATGAGCAGTTCTTC CASRRGTSPNEQFF
TRBD2 - TRBJ2-1 TRBV9 TGTGCCAGCAGCTCCACGACTAGCGGGCCCTACAATGAGCAGTTCTTC CASSSTTSGPYNEQFF
TRBD1 - TRBJ1-2 TRBV5-5 TGTGCCAGCAGCTTGGTTTCGCGACAGGGTAATGGCTACACCTTC CASSLVSRQGNGYTF
TRBD1 - TRBJ1-2 TRBV5-1 TGCGCCAGCAGCTTGGCGGGACAGTACTATGGCTACACCTTC CASSLAGQYYGYTF
- - TRBJ2-3 TRBV11-3 TGTGCCAGCAGCACGGGACAGGGCCGGCCTAGCGGGAGTACCACGCAGTATTTT CASSTGQGRPSGSTTQYF
- - TRBJ1-2 TRBV30 TGTGCCTGGACTAGAGAATTAGGACACTTTAACTATGGCTACACCTTC CAWTRELGHFNYGYTF
- - TRBJ2-2 TRBV24-1 TGTGCCACCAAACAGACGAACACCGGGGAGCTGTTTTTT CATKQTNTGELFF
- - TRBJ2-1 TRBV14 TGTGCCAGCAGCCAAGAACAGTTTTTTTACAATGAGCAGTTCTTC CASSQEQFFYNEQFF
TRBD1 - TRBJ2-2 TRBV5-4 TGTGCCAGCAGCTTCGCGAGGGGGCCGAACACCGGGGAGCTGTTTTTT CASSFARGPNTGELFF
TRBD1 - TRBJ2-7 TRBV5-1 TGCGCCAGCAGCGTGGGACAGGGGGCGTACGAGCAGTACTTC CASSVGQGAYEQYF
- - TRBJ1-5 TRBV21-1 TGTGCCAGCAGCAAAAAGGGCGGCAGGGGGCATCAGCCCCAGCATTTT CASSKKGGRGHQPQHF
TRBD2 - TRBJ2-1 TRBV9 TGTGCCAGCAGCGTTGGGACTAGTGTTAATGAGCAGTTCTTC CASSVGTSVNEQFF
TRBD2 - TRBJ2-1 TRBV19 TGTGCCAGTAGCGGGACTAGCGGGAGTGTCTATGAGCAGTTCTTC CASSGTSGSVYEQFF
- - TRBJ1-6 TRBV20-1 TGCAGTGCCAGTGGAGGGGGCTCCTATAATTCACCCCTCCACTTT CSASGGGSYNSPLHF
- - TRBJ2-3 TRBV7-3 TGTGCCAGCAGCTTAACTGGCAGGGCCACAGATACGCAGTATTTT CASSLTGRATDTQYF
TRBD1 - TRBJ1-2 TRBV6-4 TGTGCCAGCAGCCCAGGGACAGTCGGCTATGGCTACACCTTC CASSPGTVGYGYTF
- - TRBJ2-1 TRBV7-9 TGTGCCAGCAGCTCTTACGGCGGGGCAGTCAGCCGGGACCATGAGCAGTTCTTC CASSSYGGAVSRDHEQFF
TRBD2 - TRBJ2-4 TRBV4-2 TGTGCCAGCAGCCCTTTAGGCGGGGGGGCCGAGGCAAACATTCAGTACTTC CASSPLGGGAEANIQYF
- few TRBJ2-5 TRBV2 TGTGCCAGCAGTACAGGAGAAGAGACCCAGTACTTC CASSTGEETQYF
TRBD2 once TRBJ2-3 TRBV4-1 TGCGCCAGCAGCCACGGAGAAGCGGGGGCTTTCACAGATACGCAGTATTTT CASSHGEAGAFTDTQYF
- - TRBJ1-6 TRBV9 TGTGCCAGCAGCGTAGCGCCCTGGGCGGGGGAATCACCCCTCCACTTT CASSVAPWAGESPLHF
TRBD2 - TRBJ2-7 TRBV28 TGTGCCAGCAGCCTGGTTCTAGCGGGACAGTACTACGAGCAGTACTTC CASSLVLAGQYYEQYF